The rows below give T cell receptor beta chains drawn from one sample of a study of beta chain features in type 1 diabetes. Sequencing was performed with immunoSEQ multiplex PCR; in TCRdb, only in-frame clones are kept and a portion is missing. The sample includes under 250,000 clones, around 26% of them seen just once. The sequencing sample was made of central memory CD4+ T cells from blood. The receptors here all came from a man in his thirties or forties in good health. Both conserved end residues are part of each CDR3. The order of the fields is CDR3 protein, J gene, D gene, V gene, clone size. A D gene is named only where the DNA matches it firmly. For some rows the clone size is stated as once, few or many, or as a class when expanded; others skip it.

CDR3aa: CASSGTPSGFKYF
j_gene: TRBJ2-3
d_gene: .
v_gene: TRBV5-4
abundance: .

CDR3aa: CASKVGLSNQPQHF
j_gene: TRBJ1-5
d_gene: .
v_gene: TRBV2
abundance: .

CDR3aa: CASKTQGPETQYF
j_gene: TRBJ2-5
d_gene: .
v_gene: TRBV2
abundance: .

CDR3aa: CAWKPGQQNTEAFF
j_gene: TRBJ1-1
d_gene: TRBD1
v_gene: TRBV30
abundance: few

CDR3aa: CASSPGQGSYNEQFF
j_gene: TRBJ2-1
d_gene: TRBD1
v_gene: TRBV11-1
abundance: many

CDR3aa: CASHNTGSQETQYF
j_gene: TRBJ2-5
d_gene: .
v_gene: TRBV18
abundance: .

CDR3aa: CASSPTRLSREAWTTQYF
j_gene: TRBJ2-5
d_gene: .
v_gene: TRBV2
abundance: .

CDR3aa: CASSLAAEGPAYGYTF
j_gene: TRBJ1-2
d_gene: .
v_gene: TRBV7-8
abundance: .

CDR3aa: CASSPDPGGETQYF
j_gene: TRBJ2-5
d_gene: TRBD2
v_gene: TRBV11-2
abundance: .

CDR3aa: CASERGRETQYF
j_gene: TRBJ2-5
d_gene: TRBD1
v_gene: TRBV2
abundance: few

CDR3aa: CASSWTDRDTQYF
j_gene: TRBJ2-3
d_gene: .
v_gene: TRBV7-9
abundance: .

CDR3aa: CASSLTTGTGEAFF
j_gene: TRBJ1-1
d_gene: TRBD1
v_gene: TRBV7-9
abundance: few

CDR3aa: CASSYSMTSYAAGYTF
j_gene: TRBJ1-2
d_gene: .
v_gene: TRBV6-5
abundance: .

CDR3aa: CASSLLGGSSYEQYF
j_gene: TRBJ2-7
d_gene: .
v_gene: TRBV27
abundance: .

CDR3aa: CSVRTLSGQGNTGELFF
j_gene: TRBJ2-2
d_gene: TRBD1
v_gene: TRBV29-1
abundance: few

CDR3aa: CASSLGRGSGNTIYF
j_gene: TRBJ1-3
d_gene: .
v_gene: TRBV27
abundance: .

CDR3aa: CASSLAARGNYGYTF
j_gene: TRBJ1-2
d_gene: TRBD1
v_gene: TRBV7-9
abundance: .

CDR3aa: CASSLSYTSGYTF
j_gene: TRBJ1-2
d_gene: .
v_gene: TRBV7-9
abundance: .

CDR3aa: CATSMQGDTQYF
j_gene: TRBJ2-3
d_gene: .
v_gene: TRBV15
abundance: few

CDR3aa: CASSLAGSNQPQHF
j_gene: TRBJ1-5
d_gene: .
v_gene: TRBV7-2
abundance: .

CDR3aa: CASSSDRNGYTF
j_gene: TRBJ1-2
d_gene: TRBD1
v_gene: TRBV18
abundance: few

CDR3aa: CSVERVETQYF
j_gene: TRBJ2-5
d_gene: .
v_gene: TRBV29-1
abundance: .

CDR3aa: CASSSNSGRRTQYF
j_gene: TRBJ2-3
d_gene: TRBD2
v_gene: TRBV7-2
abundance: many

CDR3aa: CASSLNNIQYF
j_gene: TRBJ2-4
d_gene: .
v_gene: TRBV7-2
abundance: many

CDR3aa: CASKPGLSSYEQYF
j_gene: TRBJ2-7
d_gene: .
v_gene: TRBV27
abundance: few

CDR3aa: CAWSVGQVISGAQYF
j_gene: TRBJ2-5
d_gene: TRBD1
v_gene: TRBV30
abundance: .

CDR3aa: CATSQGAMGYEQYF
j_gene: TRBJ2-7
d_gene: TRBD1
v_gene: TRBV15
abundance: once

CDR3aa: CASSVGTLQKETQYF
j_gene: TRBJ2-5
d_gene: .
v_gene: TRBV9
abundance: .

CDR3aa: CASSAGQGNSGANVLTF
j_gene: TRBJ2-6
d_gene: TRBD1
v_gene: TRBV9
abundance: many

CDR3aa: CASTRSPTGELFF
j_gene: TRBJ2-2
d_gene: .
v_gene: TRBV7-9
abundance: many

CDR3aa: CASSYRVAGSYEQYF
j_gene: TRBJ2-7
d_gene: .
v_gene: TRBV6-5
abundance: .

CDR3aa: CASSATGSAAYNEQFF
j_gene: TRBJ2-1
d_gene: .
v_gene: TRBV7-9
abundance: .

CDR3aa: CAWSVRWGGTEAFF
j_gene: TRBJ1-1
d_gene: .
v_gene: TRBV30
abundance: .

CDR3aa: CAWQGSYEQYF
j_gene: TRBJ2-7
d_gene: .
v_gene: TRBV30
abundance: few

CDR3aa: CASSPRGQGGYYGYTF
j_gene: TRBJ1-2
d_gene: TRBD1
v_gene: TRBV7-8
abundance: few

CDR3aa: CSASFLETQYF
j_gene: TRBJ2-5
d_gene: .
v_gene: TRBV20-1
abundance: .

CDR3aa: CGNRGRETQYF
j_gene: TRBJ2-5
d_gene: TRBD1
v_gene: TRBV20-1
abundance: .

CDR3aa: CAWRGTRGYTF
j_gene: TRBJ1-2
d_gene: .
v_gene: TRBV30
abundance: few

CDR3aa: CASSLALGTHSGETQYF
j_gene: TRBJ2-5
d_gene: .
v_gene: TRBV7-2
abundance: .

CDR3aa: CASSGQQETQYF
j_gene: TRBJ2-5
d_gene: .
v_gene: TRBV2
abundance: few

CDR3aa: CASSFGGAADTQYF
j_gene: TRBJ2-3
d_gene: .
v_gene: TRBV7-2
abundance: few

CDR3aa: CASSLVAGQPQHF
j_gene: TRBJ1-5
d_gene: .
v_gene: TRBV28
abundance: .

CDR3aa: CASSPHGAGEYEQYF
j_gene: TRBJ2-7
d_gene: .
v_gene: TRBV7-8
abundance: .

CDR3aa: CASSSSQETQYF
j_gene: TRBJ2-5
d_gene: .
v_gene: TRBV7-8
abundance: few

CDR3aa: CAWSVRRGVNGYTF
j_gene: TRBJ1-2
d_gene: .
v_gene: TRBV30
abundance: few

CDR3aa: CASSLGYLGGNEQFF
j_gene: TRBJ2-1
d_gene: .
v_gene: TRBV7-2
abundance: few

CDR3aa: CASRPPQGREQFF
j_gene: TRBJ2-1
d_gene: .
v_gene: TRBV28
abundance: many

CDR3aa: CAWSVGLVRATQYF
j_gene: TRBJ2-5
d_gene: .
v_gene: TRBV30
abundance: few

CDR3aa: CASTSSGANVLTF
j_gene: TRBJ2-6
d_gene: .
v_gene: TRBV19
abundance: .

CDR3aa: CAISDVTGYNEQFF
j_gene: TRBJ2-1
d_gene: .
v_gene: TRBV10-3
abundance: few

CDR3aa: CASSSQASGDYEQYF
j_gene: TRBJ2-7
d_gene: TRBD2
v_gene: TRBV6-5
abundance: .

CDR3aa: CASSNNQGYEQYF
j_gene: TRBJ2-7
d_gene: .
v_gene: TRBV5-6
abundance: .

CDR3aa: CASSLGPGQGSYEQYF
j_gene: TRBJ2-7
d_gene: TRBD1
v_gene: TRBV7-6
abundance: .

CDR3aa: CASSSGLAGARDTQYF
j_gene: TRBJ2-3
d_gene: TRBD2
v_gene: TRBV19
abundance: .